The text below deals with one TCR beta chain. As yet, its antigen is unknown. This specimen belongs to a study of siplizumab effects on memory and regulatory T cells. The data were produced by immunoSEQ multiplex PCR, yet TCRdb's version contains in-frame clones alone and is incomplete. Among about 120,000 clones listed, roughly 92% were seen once. The study, taken as a whole, reports: Proliferating clones, CD4+ or CD8+, lacked an assignable naive or memory phenotype in roughly 80-97% of cases. Naive T cells seemed more diverse than memory cells; they also seemed major alloresponse contributors. Only a minor fraction of alloreactive clones mapped to unstimulated subsets. For siplizumab cultures, the suppressive function of their proliferating Tregs was not confirmed.

This CDR3 is 15 amino acids long. The germline gives CDR1 SGHVS, CDR2 FQNEAQ. The ends were cut back, 8 bases at V and 4 bases at J, with 20 bases in the middle. The clonotype was recovered from a human donor in good health. The rearrangement links TRBV7-8 to TRBJ1-1; TRBD1 is a possible D gene (6 bases). The specimen was CD4+ T cells sorted from blood. The CDR3 DNA is TGTGCCAGCCGAACTCAGGGGCCGGGGGGCACTGAAGCTTTCTTT. Its translation is CASRTQGPGGTEAFF.